One and the same sample provided the 24 T cell receptor beta chains below, sequenced in a study of shared clonotypes between healthy human individuals. Clones were read by immunoSEQ multiplex PCR, and TCRdb kept only the in-frame ones, dropping some. This repertoire shows about 1.5 million clones, nearly 99% found once; its top ten account for approximately 0.45%. Input material: naive CD4+ T cells sorted from blood. The sample's subset: CD45RA+ positively selected. These receptors all stem from a man younger than 40 in good health.

The V call is TRBV4-3, the J call TRBJ2-1, with D possibly TRBD1 on 5 matching bases. Deletions cut 1 base from V and 3 bases from J, with 10 bases between. The germline V gene has CDR1 LGHNA and CDR2 YSLEER. The CDR3 spans 15 residues. The CDR3 here is CASSQARQGYNEQFF. In nucleotides, the CDR3 is TGCGCCAGCAGCCAAGCTAGGCAGGGCTACAATGAGCAGTTCTTC.

This sequence joins TRBV18 and TRBJ2-5; D assignment may be TRBD1 or TRBD2 (5 bases each). This CDR3 has 15 amino acids. The V gene lost 5 bases and the J gene lost 3 bases, with 16 bases spanning the gap. CDR1 is KGHSH, CDR2 LQKENI, per germline. CDR3 DNA: TGTGCCAGCTCATTGGGACCGCTAAACAAAGAGACCCAGTACTTC. Its protein is CASSLGPLNKETQYF.

The genes are TRBV5-1 and TRBJ2-5; TRBD1 aligns across 9 bases. CDR3 length: 18 amino acids. The germline gives CDR1 SGHRS, CDR2 YFSETQ. Germline trimming cut 3 bases from V and 2 bases from J; bases unmatched to any gene: 14. The DNA of the CDR3 is TGCGCCAGCAGCTCGGACCCCCCCGGGACAGGGTCACAAGAGACCCAGTACTTC. Translated, it gives CASSSDPPGTGSQETQYF. Full variable domain (outside the CDR3, taken from reference TRBV5-1 and TRBJ2-5): KAGVTQTPRYLIKTRGQQVTLSCSPISGHRSVSWYQQTPGQGLQFLFEYFSETQRNKGNFPGRFSGRQFSNSRSEMNVSTLELGDSALYLCASSSDPPGTGSQETQYFGPGTRLLVL.

Points on this clone: Other nucleotide sequences from this sample produce the same CDR3. The chain has TRBV19 and TRBJ2-2; no reliable D call. The CDR3 has 14 amino acids. V was trimmed by 2 bases and J by 2 bases, leaving 6 bases between them. In germline, CDR1 is LNHDA, CDR2 SQIVND (reference sequence). The chain's CDR3 is CASSILGNTGELFF. For the CDR3, the DNA is TGTGCCAGTAGTATACTAGGTAACACCGGGGAGCTGTTTTTT.

The V call is TRBV7-9, the J call TRBJ1-1; D uncertain. V lost 2 bases, J lost 5 bases, and 12 bases lay in between. CDR1 SEHNR and CDR2 FQNEAQ come from the germline V gene (reference sequence). The CDR3 is 14 amino acids. The CDR3 here is CASSLSTGWTEAFF. CDR3 nucleotides: TGTGCCAGCAGCTTATCCACCGGGTGGACTGAAGCTTTCTTT. Variable domain in full (rest from reference TRBV7-9 and TRBJ1-1): DTGVSQNPRHKITKRGQNVTFRCDPISEHNRLYWYRQTLGQGPEFLTYFQNEAQLEKSRLLSDRFSAERPKGSFSTLEIQRTEQGDSAMYLCASSLSTGWTEAFFGQGTRLTVV.

V is TRBV7-8 and J is TRBJ2-1; D may be TRBD2 (5 bases). V shed 7 bases and J shed 3 bases, with 19 bases lying between them. This CDR3 comprises 16 residues. The germline V gene has CDR1 SGHVS and CDR2 FQNEAQ. The CDR3 loop reads CASTFRRSTNYNEQFF. CDR3 coding DNA: TGTGCCAGCACTTTCCGGAGGTCGACTAACTACAATGAGCAGTTCTTC.

As to this clone: In the same sample, other DNA sequences code for this CDR3. This chain links TRBV18 with TRBJ2-7; D may correspond to TRBD1 or TRBD2 (5 bases each). From germline, CDR1 is KGHSH and CDR2 LQKENI. CDR3 length: 14 amino acids. With 3 bases removed from V and 4 bases from J, the gap between germline ends came to 13 bases. The CDR3 spells CASSPPGSGYEQYF. The DNA of the CDR3 is TGTGCCAGCTCACCTCCAGGGTCGGGGTACGAGCAGTACTTC. Using reference TRBV18 and TRBJ2-7 for the parts outside the CDR3, the full variable domain is NAGVMQNPRHLVRRRGQEARLRCSPMKGHSHVYWYRQLPEEGLKFMVYLQKENIIDESGMPKERFSAEFPKEGPSILRIQQVVRGDSAAYFCASSPPGSGYEQYFGPGTRLTVT.

In its sample, this clone was seen once. The rearrangement joins TRBV4-1 to TRBJ1-1, with D unresolved. V was shortened by 0 bases and J by 1 base, with 15 bases between the two germline ends. CDR1 is MGHRA, CDR2 YSYEKL, per germline. The length of the CDR3 is 17 residues. Here the CDR3 DNA reads TGCGCCAGCAGCCAAGATTTGTTTAGGCATTCGAACACTGAAGCTTTCTTT. Encoded protein: CASSQDLFRHSNTEAFF.

V usage is TRBV11-2 and J usage is TRBJ2-4; 8 bases align to TRBD1. The CDR3 covers 15 residues. CDR1 and CDR2 (germline): SGHAT, FQNNGV. V gave up 4 bases and J gave up 7 bases; unmatched junction bases: 9. The CDR3 loop reads CASSSPRTGQNIQYF. The DNA of the CDR3 is TGTGCCAGCAGCTCCCCTCGGACAGGGCAGAACATTCAGTACTTC.

The gene calls are TRBV5-4 and TRBJ2-3; TRBD2 matches at 9 bases. The germline V gene encodes CDR1 SGHNT and CDR2 YYREEE (reference sequence). The CDR3 has 15 amino acids. V was pared by 5 bases and J by 2 bases, with 6 bases of the junction left unmatched. The CDR3, as DNA: TGTGCCAGCAGGACTCGACTAGCGGACACAGATACGCAGTATTTT. Its protein is CASRTRLADTDTQYF.

The V gene is TRBV2, the J gene TRBJ2-4, with 10 bases identical to TRBD1. Germline trimming cut 5 bases from V and 1 base from J; bases unmatched to any gene: 5. The CDR3 contains 16 residues. CDR1 and CDR2 (germline): SNHLY, FYNNEI. This CDR3 is CASSPDRGRAKNIQYF. CDR3 sequence (DNA): TGTGCCAGCAGTCCGGACAGGGGGAGGGCCAAAAACATTCAGTACTTC.

The CDR3, as DNA: TGTGCCAGCTCACCATTACCCCCGAACACCGGGGAGCTGTTTTTT. This translates into CASSPLPPNTGELFF. This chain connects TRBV18 to TRBJ2-2; D gene ambiguous. The CDR3 is 15 amino acids. CDR1 and CDR2 from the germline V gene are KGHSH and LQKENI. Trimming left V 2 bases short and J 0 bases short, with 7 bases between.

The chain has TRBV21-1 and TRBJ2-1; the table names TRBD2, a call not compared with the DNA. TRBV21-1 corresponds to a pseudogene. The CDR3 covers 16 residues. This chain's CDR3 is CASRGASGRWDNEQFF. The DNA for the CDR3 is TGTGCCAGCAGGGGGGCTAGCGGGAGATGGGACAATGAGCAGTTCTTC.

The J gene is TRBJ2-7, the V gene TRBV5-1; D is perhaps TRBD1 (6 bases). Germline loops: CDR1 SGHRS, CDR2 YFSETQ. Trimming shortened V by 0 bases and J by 3 bases, and 16 bases separated the two germline ends. This CDR3 comprises 16 residues. CDR3 sequence (DNA): TGCGCCAGCAGCTTGGACGGGACAAGACTAAACTACGAGCAGTACTTC. It is translated as CASSLDGTRLNYEQYF.

The chain combines TRBV19 with TRBJ1-2; D unresolved. This CDR3 is built from 13 residues. The germline V gene encodes CDR1 LNHDA and CDR2 SQIVND (reference sequence). V gave up 6 bases and J gave up 2 bases, with 10 bases separating them. CDR3 residues: CASRSLQNYGYTF. The CDR3 nucleotides are TGTGCCAGTAGGTCCCTTCAGAACTATGGCTACACCTTC. Full variable domain (outside the CDR3, taken from reference TRBV19 and TRBJ1-2): DGGITQSPKYLFRKEGQNVTLSCEQNLNHDAMYWYRQDPGQGLRLIYYSQIVNDFQKGDIAEGYSVSREKKESFPLTVTSAQKNPTAFYLCASRSLQNYGYTFGSGTRLTVV.

This chain joins TRBV27 and TRBJ2-7; 8 nucleotides align to TRBD1. J lost 0 bases, V lost 3 bases, and 7 bases had no gene match. The V gene's germline CDR1 is MNHEY and CDR2 SMNVEV (reference sequence). The CDR3 length is 16 residues. The CDR3 nucleotides read TGTGCCAGCAGTTTTAGCAGGGGGCGACCCTCCTACGAGCAGTACTTC. Translating it yields CASSFSRGRPSYEQYF.

The V call is TRBV15, the J call TRBJ2-7; 10 nucleotides line up with TRBD2. The J segment lost 0 bases and the V segment lost 0 bases, leaving 5 bases of the junction unmatched. CDR1 and CDR2 (germline): LNHNV, YYDKDF (reference sequence). The CDR3 length is 17 residues. CDR3 residues: CATSRDQPSGSSYEQYF. DNA of the CDR3: TGTGCCACCAGCAGAGATCAGCCTAGCGGGAGCTCCTACGAGCAGTACTTC.

This rearrangement joins TRBV5-1 to TRBJ1-2; 8 bases are shared with TRBD1. Germline V lookup: CDR1 SGHRS, CDR2 YFSETQ. After removal of 3 bases from V and 7 bases from J, the junction contained 14 bases not matched to a gene. The CDR3 has 16 amino acids. CDR3 nucleotides: TGCGCCAGCAGCTCGACGGACAGGGCTCAGTCGGGTGGCTACACCTTC. This codes for CASSSTDRAQSGGYTF.

This clone was counted a single time. The chain has TRBV27 and TRBJ2-5; 8 positions agree with TRBD2. With V trimmed by 3 bases and J by 7 bases, 7 bases remained unmatched. The CDR3 is 14 amino acids. Per the germline V gene, CDR1 is MNHEY and CDR2 is SMNVEV (reference sequence). This CDR3 reads CASSFSARGGTQYF. CDR3 coding DNA: TGTGCCAGCAGTTTTAGCGCCCGGGGGGGGACCCAGTACTTC.

The chain joins TRBV7-2 to TRBJ1-1, with D maybe TRBD1 (5 bases). CDR1 is SGHTA, CDR2 FQGNSA, per germline. The ends were cut back, 1 base at V and 6 bases at J, with 9 bases in the middle. This CDR3 has 13 amino acids. CDR3 nucleotide sequence: TGTGCCAGCAGCTTAGGAGGGGTGGCTGAAGCTTTCTTT. This codes for CASSLGGVAEAFF.

The chain recombines TRBV13 with TRBJ1-1; D unresolved. The CDR3 loop spans 14 amino acids. Germline V gene sequence: CDR1 PRHDT, CDR2 FYEKMQ (reference sequence). Trimming shortened V by 7 bases and J by 7 bases, and 19 bases separated the two germline ends. For the CDR3, the DNA is TGTGCCAGCAACTCACGCTGGGGAAGAGGTGAAGCTTTCTTT. Protein sequence: CASNSRWGRGEAFF.

This clone was detected a few times. The V and J genes are TRBV28 and TRBJ2-7; unclear D gene. The CDR3 is made up of 15 amino acids. Trimming took off 7 bases at V and 0 bases at J, with 16 bases between the two ends. Germline CDR1 reads MDHEN; CDR2 reads SYDVKM. The CDR3 bases are TGTGCCAGCACCAGTGGGCAACTGAGCTCCTACGAGCAGTACTTC. Protein sequence: CASTSGQLSSYEQYF.

V usage is TRBV7-2 and J usage is TRBJ1-2; 10 nucleotides align to TRBD1. After removal of 5 bases from V and 5 bases from J, the junction contained 5 bases not matched to a gene. Germline values: CDR1 SGHTA, CDR2 FQGNSA. The CDR3 covers 14 residues. This chain's CDR3 is CASSTPGQGYGYTF. The DNA for the CDR3 is TGTGCCAGCAGCACTCCGGGACAGGGGTATGGCTACACCTTC.

In regard to this clone: The same CDR3 can be traced to other DNA sequences in this sample. The chain is built from TRBV18 and TRBJ1-1; D gene ambiguous. There are 13 residues in the CDR3. CDR1 is KGHSH, CDR2 LQKENI, per germline. Trimming took off 1 base at V and 5 bases at J, with 8 bases between the two ends. CDR3 in amino acids: CASSPLRDTEAFF. The CDR3 region has the DNA TGTGCCAGCTCACCACTGCGGGATACTGAAGCTTTCTTT.